The clone carrying this T cell receptor (beta chain) was detected only once. Trimming pared 1 base from V and 2 bases from J, leaving 10 bases between. Germline V gene sequence: CDR1 SGHRS, CDR2 YFSETQ. The CDR3 sequence is 14 residues long. This record comes from a study of CD8 T cells in Susac syndrome. RNA totalling 0.5 to 1 ug underwent reverse transcription with random hexamers. TCRdb called the immunoSEQ multiplex PCR reads again in MiXCR, with one record for every CDR3 protein. The sample has some 210,000 distinct CDR3 sequences; approximately 94% are singletons. Material: CD4+ T cells from PBMCs. The chain is built from TRBV5-1 and TRBJ2-7, with D tentatively TRBD1 or TRBD2 (5 bases each). The sequence came from a human donor with Susac syndrome. CDR3 sequence (DNA): TGCGCCAGCAGCTTGTTGCCGGGGCCCTACGAGCAGTACTTC. This sequence encodes CASSLLPGPYEQYF.